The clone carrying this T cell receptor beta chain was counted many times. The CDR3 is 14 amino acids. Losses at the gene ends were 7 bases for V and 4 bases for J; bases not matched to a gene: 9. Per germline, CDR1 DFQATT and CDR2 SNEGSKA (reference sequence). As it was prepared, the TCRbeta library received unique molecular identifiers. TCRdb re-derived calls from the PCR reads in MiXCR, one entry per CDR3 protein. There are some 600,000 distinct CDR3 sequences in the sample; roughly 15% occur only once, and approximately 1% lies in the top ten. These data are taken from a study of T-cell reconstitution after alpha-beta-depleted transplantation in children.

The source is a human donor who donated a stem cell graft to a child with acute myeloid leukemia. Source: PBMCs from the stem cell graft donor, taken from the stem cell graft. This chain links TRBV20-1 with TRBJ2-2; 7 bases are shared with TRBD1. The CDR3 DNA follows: TGCAGTGTAAGAGGGACAGTTGGCACCGGGGAGCTGTTTTTT. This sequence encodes CSVRGTVGTGELFF.